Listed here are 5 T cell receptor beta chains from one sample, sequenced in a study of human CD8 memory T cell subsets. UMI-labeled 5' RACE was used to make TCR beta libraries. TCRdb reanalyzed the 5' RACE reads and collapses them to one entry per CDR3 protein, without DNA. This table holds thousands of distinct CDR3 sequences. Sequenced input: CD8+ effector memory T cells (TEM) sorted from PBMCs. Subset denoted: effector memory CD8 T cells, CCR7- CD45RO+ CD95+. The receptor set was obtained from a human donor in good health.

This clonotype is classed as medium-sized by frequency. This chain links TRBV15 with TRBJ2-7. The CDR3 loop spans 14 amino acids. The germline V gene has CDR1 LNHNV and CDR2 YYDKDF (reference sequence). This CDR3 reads CATSRAAGFYEQYF. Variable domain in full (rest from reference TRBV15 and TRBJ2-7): DAMVIQNPRYQVTQFGKPVTLSCSQTLNHNVMYWYQQKSSQAPKLLFHYYDKDFNNEADTPDNFQSRRPNTSFCFLDIRSPGLGDTAMYLCATSRAAGFYEQYFGPGTRLTVT.

The chain's CDR3 is CSVEATGGYGNEQFF. The chain links TRBV29-1 to TRBJ2-1; TCRdb returns TRBD1, unconfirmable since there is no DNA. Germline lookup yields CDR1 SQVTM and CDR2 ANQGSEA. The CDR3 totals 15 residues.

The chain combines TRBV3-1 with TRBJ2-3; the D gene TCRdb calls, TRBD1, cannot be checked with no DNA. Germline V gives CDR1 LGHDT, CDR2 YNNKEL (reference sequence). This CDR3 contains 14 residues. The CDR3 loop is CASSQVGGSDTQYF.

The CDR3 loop is CASSPGDSVRYEQYF. This chain joins TRBV18 and TRBJ2-7; TCRdb selects TRBD2, and the lack of DNA leaves this call unchecked. This CDR3 spans 15 amino acids. Germline assignment: CDR1 KGHSH and CDR2 LQKENI.

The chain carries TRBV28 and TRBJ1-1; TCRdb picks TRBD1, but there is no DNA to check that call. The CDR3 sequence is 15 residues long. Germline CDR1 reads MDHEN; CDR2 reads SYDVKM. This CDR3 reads CASSLEGQGGTEAFF.